The rows below give T cell receptor beta chains drawn from one sample of a study of Graves' ophthalmopathy and Graves' hyperthyroidism. MiXCR, applied by TCRdb to the multiplex PCR reads, yields one record per CDR3 protein. Of 300,000 to 500,000 distinct CDR3 sequences listed, approximately 15% are singletons. Sequenced material: peripheral blood. These receptors were collected from a woman aged 18-29 years with stable Graves' hyperthyroidism. Each CDR3 is given with its conserved first and last residue. The D gene is left open where the match is weak. Size tells how often a clone was seen (once, few, many) or the class of an expanded clone, and some rows leave it out.

J: TRBJ2-5; D: TRBD1; size: .; V: TRBV6-1; CDR3: CASSDGGQGGETQYF; DNA: TGTGCCAGCAGTGACGGGGGACAGGGGGGAGAGACCCAGTACTTC
J: TRBJ2-5; D: TRBD2; size: many; V: TRBV11-2; CDR3: CASSLESSRGGTYQETQYF; DNA: TGTGCCAGCAGCTTAGAGTCCTCCCGCGGGGGGACCTACCAAGAGACCCAGTACTTC
J: TRBJ1-1; D: .; size: many; V: TRBV11-3; CDR3: CASSLDRLGVSEAFF; DNA: TGTGCCAGCAGCTTAGATCGGCTAGGGGTTTCTGAAGCTTTCTTT
J: TRBJ2-5; D: TRBD1; size: .; V: TRBV6-5; CDR3: CASSYVGQQETQYF; DNA: TGTGCCAGCAGTTACGTGGGACAGCAAGAGACCCAGTACTTC
J: TRBJ2-7; D: .; size: many; V: TRBV9; CDR3: CASSADMGEQYF; DNA: TGTGCCAGCAGCGCCGACATGGGGGAGCAGTACTTC
J: TRBJ2-7; D: .; size: few; V: TRBV18; CDR3: CASSPDVAYEQYF; DNA: TGTGCCAGCTCACCAGATGTAGCCTACGAGCAGTACTTC
J: TRBJ1-2; D: .; size: many; V: TRBV20-1; CDR3: CSARLGGPRGYTF; DNA: TGCAGTGCTAGACTCGGGGGTCCGAGAGGCTACACCTTC
J: TRBJ1-1; D: TRBD1; size: many; V: TRBV20-1; CDR3: CSALTGEATEAFF; DNA: TGCAGTGCACTGACAGGGGAGGCCACTGAAGCTTTCTTT
J: TRBJ2-5; D: .; size: few; V: TRBV19; CDR3: CASSMDGQGGQETQYF; DNA: TGTGCCAGTAGTATGGACGGCCAAGGAGGACAAGAGACCCAGTACTTC
J: TRBJ1-1; D: .; size: many; V: TRBV18; CDR3: CASSPLTPGFGDTEAFF; DNA: TGTGCCAGCTCACCACTTACGCCAGGGTTTGGGGACACTGAAGCTTTCTTT
J: TRBJ1-1; D: TRBD1; size: .; V: TRBV6-1; CDR3: CASPGDRSRPGAFF; DNA: TGTGCCAGCCCGGGGGACAGGAGCCGGCCAGGGGCTTTCTTT
J: TRBJ1-2; D: .; size: many; V: TRBV6-1; CDR3: CASLTGQKNYGYTF; DNA: TGTGCCAGCTTAACCGGACAGAAGAACTATGGCTACACCTTC
J: TRBJ1-2; D: .; size: many; V: TRBV15; CDR3: CATSREWGFLGDYGYTF; DNA: TGTGCCACCAGCAGAGAATGGGGCTTTCTAGGGGACTATGGCTACACCTTC
J: TRBJ2-6; D: TRBD1; size: few; V: TRBV5-1; CDR3: CASSGTGVNVLTF; DNA: TGCGCCAGCAGCGGGACAGGGGTTAACGTCCTGACTTTC
J: TRBJ1-1; D: TRBD1; size: .; V: TRBV11-2; CDR3: CASSLEPGINRGGGNTEAFF; DNA: TGTGCCAGCAGCTTAGAACCGGGGATTAACAGGGGAGGGGGAAACACTGAAGCTTTCTTT
J: TRBJ2-7; D: .; size: few; V: TRBV7-9; CDR3: CASSLDPDYEQYF; DNA: TGTGCCAGCAGCTTAGACCCAGACTACGAGCAGTACTTC
J: TRBJ1-5; D: TRBD1; size: .; V: TRBV19; CDR3: CASSILARGRDQPQHF; DNA: TGTGCCAGTAGTATACTAGCCAGGGGGCGAGATCAGCCCCAGCATTTT
J: TRBJ1-6; D: .; size: few; V: TRBV6-1; CDR3: CASSPRGGRGNSPLHF; DNA: TGTGCCAGCAGTCCCCGCGGGGGGCGAGGTAATTCACCCCTCCACTTT
J: TRBJ2-5; D: .; size: many; V: TRBV6-2/TRBV6-3; CDR3: CASSYAAETQYF; DNA: TGTGCCAGCAGTTACGCGGCCGAGACCCAGTACTTC
J: TRBJ1-1; D: .; size: many; V: TRBV6-1; CDR3: CASRTSWDEAFF; DNA: TGTGCCAGCAGAACCTCTTGGGATGAAGCTTTCTTT
J: TRBJ2-7; D: .; size: .; V: TRBV7-8; CDR3: CASSMNRASGYEQYF; DNA: TGTGCCAGCAGCATGAACCGGGCTTCTGGGTACGAGCAGTACTTC
J: TRBJ1-2; D: .; size: many; V: TRBV7-9; CDR3: CASSLALGELDGYTF; DNA: TGTGCCAGCAGCTTAGCGCTGGGAGAGCTAGATGGCTACACCTTC
J: TRBJ2-5; D: TRBD1; size: many; V: TRBV10-3; CDR3: CAISDTPGQGEETQYF; DNA: TGTGCCATCAGTGACACCCCGGGACAGGGAGAAGAGACCCAGTACTTC
J: TRBJ2-2; D: .; size: few; V: TRBV12-3/TRBV12-4; CDR3: CAVQGLNTGELFF; DNA: TGTGCCGTACAGGGTCTAAACACCGGGGAGCTGTTTTTT
J: TRBJ1-6; D: .; size: many; V: TRBV4-1; CDR3: CASSQKKTYNSPLHF; DNA: TGCGCCAGCAGCCAGAAGAAGACCTATAATTCACCCCTCCACTTT
J: TRBJ1-5; D: .; size: many; V: TRBV12-3/TRBV12-4; CDR3: CASSWQWGTSNQPQHF; DNA: TGTGCCAGCAGTTGGCAATGGGGCACGAGCAATCAGCCCCAGCATTTT
J: TRBJ1-6; D: .; size: many; V: TRBV2; CDR3: CASRYRDTNSPLHF; DNA: TGTGCCAGCAGGTATCGGGACACGAATTCACCCCTCCACTTT
J: TRBJ2-4; D: TRBD2; size: many; V: TRBV5-1; CDR3: CASSLDPGTKYF; DNA: TGCGCCAGCAGCTTGGATCCGGGGACTAAGTACTTC
J: TRBJ1-1; D: .; size: .; V: TRBV12-3/TRBV12-4; CDR3: CASSPGSRYTEAFF; DNA: TGTGCCAGCAGCCCCGGGTCAAGGTACACTGAAGCTTTCTTT
J: TRBJ1-5; D: TRBD1; size: many; V: TRBV6-2/TRBV6-3; CDR3: CASSSDRRDQPQHF; DNA: TGTGCCAGCAGTTCGGACAGGAGGGATCAGCCCCAGCATTTT
J: TRBJ2-5; D: TRBD2; size: many; V: TRBV7-9; CDR3: CASSSRDYGKETQYF; DNA: TGTGCCAGCAGCTCCCGGGACTACGGAAAAGAGACCCAGTACTTC
J: TRBJ1-2; D: .; size: many; V: TRBV2; CDR3: CATQEGDYGYTF; DNA: TGTGCCACCCAGGAGGGGGACTATGGCTACACCTTC
J: TRBJ1-6; D: .; size: .; V: TRBV30; CDR3: CACLTTGHLNSPLHF; DNA: TGTGCCTGCCTGACGACGGGACACCTGAATTCACCCCTCCACTTT
J: TRBJ2-2; D: TRBD1; size: many; V: TRBV7-2; CDR3: CASSLTGWDTGELFF; DNA: TGTGCCAGCAGCTTGACAGGGTGGGACACCGGGGAGCTGTTTTTT
J: TRBJ2-7; D: .; size: many; V: TRBV29-1; CDR3: CSAGHIYEQYF; DNA: TGCAGCGCGGGACACATCTACGAGCAGTACTTC
J: TRBJ2-5; D: .; size: .; V: TRBV7-8; CDR3: CAGSLDSGGGETQYF; DNA: TGTGCCGGCAGCTTAGACTCCGGGGGAGGAGAGACCCAGTACTTC
J: TRBJ1-5; D: TRBD1; size: many; V: TRBV19; CDR3: CACNRQGIYSNQPQHF; DNA: TGTGCCTGTAATAGACAGGGAATTTATAGCAATCAGCCCCAGCATTTT
J: TRBJ2-7; D: .; size: many; V: TRBV2; CDR3: CASSPGYVWSYEQYF; DNA: TGTGCCAGCAGTCCAGGGTATGTCTGGTCCTACGAGCAGTACTTC
J: TRBJ1-5; D: .; size: many; V: TRBV29-1; CDR3: CSVADSNQPQHF; DNA: TGCAGCGTGGCGGATAGCAATCAGCCCCAGCATTTT
J: TRBJ1-2; D: .; size: many; V: TRBV12-3/TRBV12-4; CDR3: CASSPGDLRYGYTF; DNA: TGTGCCAGCAGTCCAGGGGATTTGAGGTATGGCTACACCTTC
J: TRBJ1-5; D: .; size: many; V: TRBV2; CDR3: CASSDPGIGRAYQPQHF; DNA: TGTGCCAGCAGTGACCCAGGGATAGGAAGAGCCTATCAGCCCCAGCATTTT
J: TRBJ1-6; D: .; size: many; V: TRBV7-2; CDR3: CASSPRGNAGSPLHF; DNA: TGTGCCAGCAGCCCTCGGGGCAATGCCGGATCACCCCTCCACTTT
J: TRBJ2-5; D: TRBD1; size: many; V: TRBV6-5; CDR3: CASKFTGGPQETQYF; DNA: TGTGCCAGCAAGTTCACAGGGGGACCACAAGAGACCCAGTACTTC
J: TRBJ1-1; D: TRBD1; size: many; V: TRBV7-3; CDR3: CASSITPGQGTGWLTEAFF; DNA: TGTGCCAGCAGCATTACACCGGGACAGGGGACGGGATGGCTCACTGAAGCTTTCTTT
J: TRBJ2-7; D: .; size: many; V: TRBV12-3/TRBV12-4; CDR3: CASSSFTGRSVGQYF; DNA: TGTGCCAGCAGTTCCTTTACGGGGCGCTCAGTCGGGCAGTACTTC
J: TRBJ1-2; D: .; size: many; V: TRBV14; CDR3: CASSQDRGRNYGYTF; DNA: TGTGCCAGCAGCCAAGACAGAGGTCGAAACTATGGCTACACCTTC
J: TRBJ1-5; D: .; size: many; V: TRBV6-2/TRBV6-3; CDR3: CASSYSVEKGQHSNQPQHF; DNA: TGTGCCAGCAGTTACTCTGTGGAGAAGGGGCAGCATAGCAATCAGCCCCAGCATTTT
J: TRBJ1-1; D: TRBD1; size: many; V: TRBV19; CDR3: CASSRGQARGTEAFF; DNA: TGTGCCAGTAGCCGCGGACAGGCTAGAGGCACTGAAGCTTTCTTT
J: TRBJ1-5; D: .; size: .; V: TRBV12-3/TRBV12-4; CDR3: CASSLVNQPQQF; DNA: TGTGCCAGCAGTTTGGTCAATCAGCCCCAGCAGTTT
J: TRBJ2-7; D: .; size: many; V: TRBV20-1; CDR3: CSARSNRGVQYF; DNA: TGCAGTGCCCGCTCTAATCGAGGGGTGCAGTACTTC
J: TRBJ1-5; D: .; size: many; V: TRBV2; CDR3: CASSDQGGGSNQPQHF; DNA: TGTGCCAGCAGTGATCAGGGCGGAGGAAGTAATCAGCCCCAGCATTTT
J: TRBJ2-4; D: .; size: many; V: TRBV15; CDR3: CATSREGMEAKNIQYF; DNA: TGTGCCACCAGCAGAGAGGGGATGGAAGCCAAAAACATTCAGTACTTC
J: TRBJ2-6; D: TRBD1; size: .; V: TRBV2; CDR3: CASSDWGQGNSGANVLTF; DNA: TGTGCCAGCAGTGATTGGGGACAGGGAAACTCTGGGGCCAACGTCCTGACTTTC
J: TRBJ2-7; D: .; size: .; V: TRBV12-3/TRBV12-4; CDR3: CASSLVSAPYEQYF; DNA: TGTGCCAGCAGTTTAGTCTCCGCCCCCTACGAGCAGTACTTC
J: TRBJ1-2; D: .; size: many; V: TRBV15; CDR3: CATSSPGDSRIYGYTF; DNA: TGTGCCACCAGCAGCCCGGGAGACAGCCGAATCTATGGCTACACCTTC
J: TRBJ1-3; D: TRBD1; size: many; V: TRBV6-5; CDR3: CASSYALTGRGNTIYF; DNA: TGTGCCAGCAGTTACGCCCTGACAGGGCGCGGAAACACCATATATTTT